The T cell receptor (beta chain) described here comes from a study of blood T cell repertoires in COVID-19. Study-wide context: Spain, Italy and the United States supplied samples that represented acute and convalescent COVID-19. From T cells, B-cell-depleted T cells, or PBMCs came the material, which was cDNA or gDNA.

The authors' processing: The assay estimated nucleated cells by amplifying reference gene primers. Here immunoSEQ multiplex PCR was the method, and the copy in TCRdb shows in-frame clones only, minus some. The V and J calls and the clone size are those of that table, but D and trimming were determined from the DNA. This table holds some 240,000 clones, about 89% found once. This clone was counted a single time. This CDR3 comprises 16 residues. V lost 3 bases and J lost 5; bases outside the gene matches: 10. Germline CDR1 DFQATT, CDR2 SNEGSKA (reference sequence). The V and J genes are TRBV20-1 and TRBJ2-5; 12 positions agree with TRBD2. The sequencing sample was made of peripheral blood. This sequence originates from a man aged 55 to 70 who had recovered from COVID-19. CDR3 protein: CSASTASGRARETQYF. The CDR3 DNA reads as TGCAGTGCTAGTACGGCTAGCGGGAGGGCCAGGGAGACCCAGTACTTC.